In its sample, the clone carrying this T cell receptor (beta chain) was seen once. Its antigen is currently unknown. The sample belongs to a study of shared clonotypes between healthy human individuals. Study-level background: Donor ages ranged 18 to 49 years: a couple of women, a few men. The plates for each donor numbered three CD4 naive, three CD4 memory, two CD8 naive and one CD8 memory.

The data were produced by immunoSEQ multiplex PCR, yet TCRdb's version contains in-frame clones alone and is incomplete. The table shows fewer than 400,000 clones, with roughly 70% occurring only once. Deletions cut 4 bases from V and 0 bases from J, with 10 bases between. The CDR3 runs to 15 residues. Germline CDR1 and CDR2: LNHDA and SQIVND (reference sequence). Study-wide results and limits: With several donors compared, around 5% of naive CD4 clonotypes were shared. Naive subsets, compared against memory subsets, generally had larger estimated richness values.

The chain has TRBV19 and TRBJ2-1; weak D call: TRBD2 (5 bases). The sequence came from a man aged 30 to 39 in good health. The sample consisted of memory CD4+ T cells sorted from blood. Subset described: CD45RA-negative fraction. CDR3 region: CASSTHSGSYNEQFF. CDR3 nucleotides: TGTGCCAGTAGTACGCACAGCGGCTCCTACAATGAGCAGTTCTTC.